One and the same sample provided the 29 T cell receptor beta chains below, sequenced in a study of STAT5B mutations in CD4+ large granular lymphocyte leukemia. Profiled with immunoSEQ multiplex PCR; TCRdb holds only in-frame clones, not every one. In the table there are 30,000 to 40,000 clones, around nine tenths of which are singletons. Material for sequencing was CD4+ T cells from blood buffy coats. The receptors stem from a human donor in good health.

The chain is built from TRBV28 and TRBJ1-2; D not resolved. V was pared by 6 bases and J by 3 bases, with 5 bases between. The CDR3 loop spans 11 amino acids. Germline V CDR1 and CDR2: MDHEN, SYDVKM. This CDR3 reads CASSMYYGYTF. The CDR3, as DNA: TGTGCCAGCAGCATGTACTATGGCTACACCTTC.

The gene calls are TRBV19 and TRBJ2-7, with D perhaps TRBD2 (5 bases). The CDR3 runs to 14 residues. The germline gives CDR1 LNHDA, CDR2 SQIVND (reference sequence). V gave up 3 bases and J gave up 5 bases, with 14 bases separating them. The DNA for the CDR3 is TGTGCCAGTAGTATCGGAAGCGGTGGAGACGAGCAGTACTTC. Translated: CASSIGSGGDEQYF.

The chain uses TRBV19 and TRBJ1-5; 8 nucleotides align to TRBD1. Per the germline V gene, CDR1 is LNHDA and CDR2 is SQIVND (reference sequence). This CDR3 is 15 amino acids long. V lost 7 bases and J lost 2; bases outside the gene matches: 7. The DNA for the CDR3 is TGTGCCAGTACCGACAGGGGACTAGGCAATCAGCCCCAGCATTTT. Protein: CASTDRGLGNQPQHF.

This clone was observed a handful of times. The V and J genes are TRBV10-3 and TRBJ2-7, with TRBD2 matching 10 bases. V was clipped by 5 bases and J by 5 bases; unmatched bases: 6. Germline V gene lookup returns CDR1 ENHRY and CDR2 SYGVKD. CDR3 length equals 14 residues. Written as DNA, the CDR3 is TGTGCCATCAGTCGGGGCCTAGCGGGAGACGAGCAGTACTTC. It translates to CAISRGLAGDEQYF.

The rearrangement links TRBV29-1 to TRBJ1-5; 11 bases match TRBD1. The germline V gene has CDR1 SQVTM and CDR2 ANQGSEA. The junction had 2 bases not matched to a gene; V was cut back by 6 bases and J by 4 bases. The CDR3 has 13 amino acids. CDR3 in amino acids: CSVGTGGNQPQHF. DNA of the CDR3: TGCAGCGTCGGGACAGGGGGGAATCAGCCCCAGCATTTT.

This chain connects TRBV19 to TRBJ2-1, with TRBD2 identical over 10 bases. The CDR3 consists of 17 residues. V trimming: 7 bases; J trimming: 0 bases; junction bases outside the gene matches: 9. Germline V lookup: CDR1 LNHDA, CDR2 SQIVND (reference sequence). In DNA form, the CDR3 reads TGTGCCAGTAAAACTAGCGGGGCCCCCAGCTCCTACAATGAGCAGTTCTTC. Protein sequence: CASKTSGAPSSYNEQFF.

The rearrangement uses TRBV11-2 and TRBJ2-2; 7 bases fit TRBD2. The germline V gene encodes CDR1 SGHAT and CDR2 FQNNGV. V was clipped by 5 bases and J by 0 bases; unmatched bases: 12. The CDR3 totals 18 residues. The CDR3 loop reads CASSPWGIGRPNTGELFF. The CDR3 coding sequence is TGTGCCAGCAGCCCCTGGGGGATCGGGAGGCCGAACACCGGGGAGCTGTTTTTT.

The chain has TRBV9 and TRBJ2-3, with D unresolved. Germline lookup yields CDR1 SGDLS and CDR2 YYNGEE. V lost 0 bases, J lost 5 bases, and 13 bases lay in between. The CDR3 runs 15 residues. The CDR3 DNA reads TGTGCCAGCAGCGTAGAAGGCATTAGAGGAGATACGCAGTATTTT. It codes for CASSVEGIRGDTQYF.

V usage is TRBV9 and J usage is TRBJ2-2; the match to TRBD2 covers 8 bases. CDR1 SGDLS and CDR2 YYNGEE come from the germline V gene. After removal of 3 bases from V and 5 bases from J, the junction contained 15 bases not matched to a gene. The CDR3 has 18 residues. The CDR3 sequence: CASSATLWGVAGTGELFF. The CDR3 DNA is TGTGCCAGCAGCGCCACCCTTTGGGGGGTAGCGGGAACCGGGGAGCTGTTTTTT.

This rearrangement joins TRBV5-4 to TRBJ2-1; 10 bases match TRBD2. The CDR3 length is 16 residues. Germline values: CDR1 SGHNT, CDR2 YYREEE (reference sequence). With V trimmed by 4 bases and J by 7 bases, 11 bases remained unmatched. The CDR3 bases are TGTGCCAGCAGCCCGGGGACTAGCGTTTGGGGGAATGAGCAGTTCTTC. It encodes CASSPGTSVWGNEQFF.

The chain joins TRBV6-5 to TRBJ2-6, with a possible D match to TRBD1 (6 bases). The V gene lost 6 bases and the J gene lost 2 bases, with 11 bases spanning the gap. CDR3 length equals 15 residues. Germline lookup yields CDR1 MNHEY and CDR2 SVGAGI. Here the CDR3 DNA reads TGTGCCAGCAGAATTACAGGGCCTGGGGCCAACGTCCTGACTTTC. It codes for CASRITGPGANVLTF.

The chain recombines TRBV9 with TRBJ1-4, with TRBD1 matching over 10 bases. V shed 2 bases, J shed 6 bases, and the junction held 4 bases outside the gene matches. The CDR3 runs to 15 residues. CDR1 is SGDLS and CDR2 is YYNGEE in the germline V gene. For the CDR3, the DNA is TGTGCCAGCAGCGTCTTGGGGACAGGGGATGAAAAACTGTTTTTT. Its translation is CASSVLGTGDEKLFF.

DNA of the CDR3: TGTGCCAGCAGCCAAGAAGGGGGTCAAGTCTATGAGCAGTTCTTC. Protein: CASSQEGGQVYEQFF. J is TRBJ2-1 and V is TRBV14; D perhaps matches TRBD1 (6 bases). Germline V CDR1 and CDR2: SGHDN, FVKESK. This CDR3 spans 15 amino acids. V gave up 0 bases and J gave up 8 bases, with 14 bases separating them.

This sequence joins TRBV5-4 and TRBJ2-7, with 7 positions matching TRBD2. The CDR3 contains 14 residues. The germline gives CDR1 SGHNT, CDR2 YYREEE (reference sequence). J lost 7 bases, V lost 4 bases, and 11 bases had no gene match. The chain's CDR3 is CASSAAGPPLEQYF. CDR3 DNA: TGTGCCAGCAGCGCAGCGGGGCCCCCTTTAGAGCAGTACTTC.

The chain has TRBV2 and TRBJ2-7; D is tentatively TRBD1 or TRBD2 (6 bases each). The germline V gene has CDR1 SNHLY and CDR2 FYNNEI. Trimming removed 5 bases at V and 4 bases at J, with 9 bases between. The CDR3 length is 12 residues. CDR3 residues: CASSRGVYEQYF. DNA of the CDR3: TGTGCCAGCAGTAGGGGGGTATACGAGCAGTACTTC. Full variable domain (rest looked up from reference TRBV2 and TRBJ2-7): EPEVTQTPSHQVTQMGQEVILRCVPISNHLYFYWYRQILGQKVEFLVSFYNNEISEKSEIFDDQFSVERPDGSNFTLKIRSTKLEDSAMYFCASSRGVYEQYFGPGTRLTVT.

This rearrangement joins TRBV19 to TRBJ1-5; 10 nucleotides line up with TRBD1. The CDR3 extends over 15 amino acids. The V gene end was trimmed by 5 bases and the J gene end by 7 bases; junction bases not matched to a gene: 8. Germline V CDR1 and CDR2: LNHDA, SQIVND (reference sequence). In nucleotides, the CDR3 is TGTGCCAGTAGTCCCCTGGACAGGGGGGGACAGCCCCAGCATTTT. Encoded protein: CASSPLDRGGQPQHF.

The rearrangement links TRBV4-2 to TRBJ1-4; D remains ambiguous. The CDR3 has 13 amino acids. With 1 base removed from V and 6 bases from J, the gap between germline ends came to 6 bases. CDR1 is LGHNA, CDR2 YNFKEQ, per germline. In DNA, the CDR3 is TGTGCCAGCAGCCAAGTCAGTGATGAAAAACTGTTTTTT. The encoded protein is CASSQVSDEKLFF.

In this sample, this clone turned up once. The V and J genes are TRBV6-1 and TRBJ2-7; D unresolved. The V end lost 6 bases, the J end lost 1 base, and 13 bases lay between the germline ends. The CDR3 covers 14 residues. Germline CDR1 MNHNS, CDR2 SASEGT. CDR3 in amino acids: CASRPPDRSYEQYF. CDR3 in DNA: TGTGCCAGCAGACCTCCAGATAGGTCCTACGAGCAGTACTTC.

The chain uses TRBV11-2 and TRBJ2-5; D call uncertain. CDR3 length equals 12 residues. The V end was cut by 3 bases, the J end by 1 base, with 3 bases between. CDR1 is SGHAT, CDR2 FQNNGV, per germline. The CDR3: CASSLVQETQYF. The CDR3 DNA is TGTGCCAGCAGCTTGGTCCAAGAGACCCAGTACTTC.

This clone was counted a single time. V usage is TRBV9 and J usage is TRBJ2-5; 14 bases agree with TRBD2. Per germline, CDR1 SGDLS and CDR2 YYNGEE. V trimming: 4 bases; J trimming: 4 bases; junction bases outside the gene matches: 6. The CDR3 covers 16 residues. The CDR3: CASSPRLAGGPETQYF. Here the CDR3 DNA reads TGTGCCAGCAGCCCTCGACTAGCGGGAGGGCCAGAGACCCAGTACTTC.

V and J are TRBV5-4 and TRBJ2-6, with no clear D. The germline V gene has CDR1 SGHNT and CDR2 YYREEE (reference sequence). V was clipped by 4 bases and J by 0 bases, with 5 bases between them. This CDR3 has 14 amino acids. CDR3 residues: CASSATSGANVLTF. CDR3 nucleotides: TGTGCCAGCAGCGCTACCTCTGGGGCCAACGTCCTGACTTTC.

This chain uses TRBV6-6 with TRBJ1-3; TRBD1 might be the D (5 bases). The CDR3 sequence is 14 residues long. CDR1 MNHNY and CDR2 SVGAGI come from the germline V gene (reference sequence). V was pared by 2 bases and J by 2 bases, with 7 bases between. The CDR3 region has the DNA TGTGCCAGCAGTTACGGGACGGCTGGAAACACCATATATTTT. This encodes CASSYGTAGNTIYF.

The V call is TRBV29-1, the J call TRBJ1-4; perhaps TRBD1 as D (6 bases). This CDR3 has 14 residues. The ends were cut back, 7 bases at V and 6 bases at J, with 18 bases in the middle. CDR1 SQVTM and CDR2 ANQGSEA come from the germline V gene. CDR3 sequence: CSDPTAGGDEKLFF. The CDR3 DNA reads TGCAGCGACCCTACTGCGGGGGGCGATGAAAAACTGTTTTTT.

The genes are TRBV7-3 and TRBJ2-5; 9 bases line up with TRBD1. V trimming: 0 bases; J trimming: 5 bases; junction bases outside the gene matches: 1. The CDR3 loop spans 14 amino acids. Germline V lookup: CDR1 SGHTA, CDR2 FQGTGA. The CDR3 reads CASSLTGTGETQYF. For the CDR3, the DNA is TGTGCCAGCAGCTTAACCGGGACAGGGGAGACCCAGTACTTC. The full variable domain, with the rest looked up from reference TRBV7-3 and TRBJ2-5, is GAGVSQTPSNKVTEKGKYVELRCDPISGHTALYWYRQSLGQGPEFLIYFQGTGAADDSGLPNDRFFAVRPEGSVSTLKIQRTERGDSAVYLCASSLTGTGETQYFGPGTRLLVL.

V gene TRBV25-1 combines with J gene TRBJ2-7, with D perhaps TRBD1 (6 bases). CDR1 is MGHDK, CDR2 SYGVNS, per germline. The V end lost 6 bases, the J end lost 0 bases, and 18 bases lay between the germline ends. This CDR3 has 16 amino acids. CDR3 sequence: CASRPQNRAISYEQYF. The CDR3 DNA is TGTGCCAGCAGACCTCAAAACAGGGCTATCTCCTACGAGCAGTACTTC.

V gene TRBV19 combines with J gene TRBJ1-1, with 7 bases that match TRBD1. The V gene's germline CDR1 is LNHDA and CDR2 SQIVND (reference sequence). This CDR3 has 13 residues. Unmatched junction bases numbered 5, after V lost 7 bases and J lost 3 bases. In nucleotides, the CDR3 is TGTGCCAGTACCGACAGGGTTGACACTGAAGCTTTCTTT. It is translated as CASTDRVDTEAFF.

The V and J genes are TRBV19 and TRBJ1-3, with D tentatively TRBD1 (5 bases). The V and J ends lost 8 bases and 5 bases respectively, with 16 bases between them. This CDR3 has 14 amino acids. From germline, CDR1 is LNHDA and CDR2 SQIVND (reference sequence). This CDR3 is CASCPVRGRNTIYF. CDR3 DNA: TGTGCCAGTTGCCCGGTCCGGGGGAGAAACACCATATATTTT.

The V call is TRBV4-3, the J call TRBJ2-7; D is unclear. The V end lost 0 bases, the J end lost 3 bases, and 9 bases lay between the germline ends. CDR3 size: 14 residues. Germline V lookup: CDR1 LGHNA, CDR2 YSLEER. Here the CDR3 DNA reads TGCGCCAGCAGCCAAGACGGCTCACACTACGAGCAGTACTTC. Its translation is CASSQDGSHYEQYF.

The genes are TRBV7-8 and TRBJ1-3; a weak D match, TRBD1 (5 bases). The CDR3 extends over 14 amino acids. The V and J ends lost 8 bases and 0 bases respectively, with 11 bases between them. Germline lookup yields CDR1 SGHVS and CDR2 FQNEAQ. CDR3 loop: CASRLDSSGNTIYF. As DNA, the CDR3 is TGTGCCAGCCGACTTGACAGCTCTGGAAACACCATATATTTT. The whole variable domain, remainder taken from reference TRBV7-8 and TRBJ1-3, is GAGVSQSPRYKVAKRGQDVALRCDPISGHVSLFWYQQALGQGPEFLTYFQNEAQLDKSGLPSDRFFAERPEGSVSTLKIQRTQQEDSAVYLCASRLDSSGNTIYFGEGSWLTVV.